This T cell receptor beta chain was obtained from a study of blood T cell repertoires in COVID-19 (dated by TCRdb to the early 2020s). Background for the entire study: Collaborator samples came from the United States, Italy and Spain and covered acute and convalescent phases of COVID-19. Samples came from the ongoing ImmuneRACE study (first 160 participants) plus 1,254 subjects from 6 global collaborators. The repertoires were made available in a free public database intended to serve as a resource for research on the immune response to SARS-CoV-2. Nearly every sample came with metadata listing a de-identified subject ID, COVID-19 status, age in years and sex. Where available, HLA class I and class II types were obtained from metadata supplied by the sample provider rather than from assay-based typing. Deeply sampled blood TCRbeta repertoires from subjects exposed to, actively infected with, or recovered from COVID-19 were included in the dataset. The prospective study material was composed of cDNA or gDNA derived from T cells, B-cell-depleted T cells, or PBMCs.

Here is what the overall study found, with its caveats: How much clinical and demographic metadata was included differed by source and by participant, and the metadata was provided uncurated.

This clone has only one observation. The antigen it binds to is not known. Per-nucleotide qualities are absent, and no much larger clonotype sits a single base away. Enrolling through a virtual design, the prospective study's participants ranged in age from roughly 18 to 89 years and lived across 20 to 30 United States geographic areas. In the prospective study, participants were assigned to cohorts based on the clinical history participants reported in a screening survey and a study questionnaire. Recovered participants in ImmuneRACE Cohort 3 were defined as having two consecutive negative NP/OP PCR tests, clearance from a healthcare professional, or resolution of symptoms. In the prospective study, whole blood, serum and a nasopharyngeal or oropharyngeal swab were collected from each participant by mobile phlebotomists. Prospective study participants could optionally give additional blood draws and questionnaires over a roughly two-month period. Before DNA extraction, prospective study blood samples were shipped either frozen or at room temperature.

The immunoSEQ Assay, a bias-controlled multiplex PCR, was used to amplify TCRbeta CDR3 regions from genomic DNA. Concerning the study's data processing: Nucleated cell counts per sample were estimated from amplification of reference gene primers within the assay. To quantify the absolute abundance of each unique TCRbeta CDR3 rearrangement, sequence reads were collapsed and filtered. For each sample, productive Simpson clonality was calculated as the square root of Simpson's diversity index across productive rearrangements. The immuneACCESS repertoire file appears here via TCRdb, limited to in-frame rearrangements. These files lack a portion of the clones; in checked studies, under half of the deficit traces to unresolved V genes, and the cause of the others is not known. V, J and clone size are taken as reported in that table, and D and trimming were inferred from the DNA itself. For this sample there are around 290,000 clones; 75% to 95% appear just once. 0.95% to 1.2% of the sample comes from the top ten.

According to the germline V gene (reference sequence), CDR1 reads MNHEY and CDR2 reads SMNVEV. Here V drops 7 bases and J drops 0 bases, and the junction holds 4 bases not matched to any gene. From the cysteine up to the phenylalanine, the CDR3 has a length of 14 residues. Left in the record is the CDR3 DNA by itself, 42 bases read in frame from the first base. The rearranged segments are TRBV27 and TRBJ2-3; a stretch of 7 junction bases matches TRBD2. The sequencing input was PBMCs or T cells enriched from blood (not recorded which). The receptor was derived from a woman younger than 45 who had recovered from COVID-19. The DNA sequence follows: TGTGCCAGCACCCGGGGGGAGAGCACAGATACGCAGTATTTT. It translates to CASTRGESTDTQYF.